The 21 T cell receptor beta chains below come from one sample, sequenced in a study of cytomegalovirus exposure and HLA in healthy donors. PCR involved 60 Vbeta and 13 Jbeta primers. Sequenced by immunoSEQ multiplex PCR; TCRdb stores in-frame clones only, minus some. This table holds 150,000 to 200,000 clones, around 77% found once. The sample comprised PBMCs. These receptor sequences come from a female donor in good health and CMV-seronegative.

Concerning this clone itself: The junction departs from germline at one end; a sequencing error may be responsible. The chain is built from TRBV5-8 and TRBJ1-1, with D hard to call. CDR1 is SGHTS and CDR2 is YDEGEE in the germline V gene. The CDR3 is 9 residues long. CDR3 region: CASTSNALF. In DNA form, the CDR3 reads TGTGCCAGCACCTCTAACGCCCTTTTT.

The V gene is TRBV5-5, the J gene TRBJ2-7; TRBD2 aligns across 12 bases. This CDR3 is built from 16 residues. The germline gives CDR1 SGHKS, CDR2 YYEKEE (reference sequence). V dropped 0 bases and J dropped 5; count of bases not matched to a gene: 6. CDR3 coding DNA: TGTGCCAGCAGCTTGGGGCCTCTAGCGGGAGGGGACGAGCAGTACTTC. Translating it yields CASSLGPLAGGDEQYF.

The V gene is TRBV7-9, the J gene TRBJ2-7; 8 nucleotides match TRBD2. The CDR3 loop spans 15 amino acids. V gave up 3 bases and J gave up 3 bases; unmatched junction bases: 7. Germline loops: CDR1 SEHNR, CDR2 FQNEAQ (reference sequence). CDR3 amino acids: CASSLEREYGYEQYF. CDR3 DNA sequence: TGTGCCAGCAGCTTGGAGCGGGAGTACGGCTACGAGCAGTACTTC.

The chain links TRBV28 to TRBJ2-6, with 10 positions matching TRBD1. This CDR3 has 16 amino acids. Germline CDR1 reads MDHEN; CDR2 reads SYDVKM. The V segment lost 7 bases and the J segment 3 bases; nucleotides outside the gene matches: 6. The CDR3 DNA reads TGTGCCAGCACCCGACAGGGGGCGCTTGGGGCCAACGTCCTGACTTTC. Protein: CASTRQGALGANVLTF. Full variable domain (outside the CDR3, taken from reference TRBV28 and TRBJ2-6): DVKVTQSSRYLVKRTGEKVFLECVQDMDHENMFWYRQDPGLGLRLIYFSYDVKMKEKGDIPEGYSVSREKKERFSLILESASTNQTSMYLCASTRQGALGANVLTFGAGSRLTVL.

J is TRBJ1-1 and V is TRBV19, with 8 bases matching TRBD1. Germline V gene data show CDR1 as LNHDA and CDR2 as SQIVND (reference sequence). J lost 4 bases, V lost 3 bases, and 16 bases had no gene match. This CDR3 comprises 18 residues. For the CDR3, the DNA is TGTGCCAGTAGTATTCTGGCGGGGAGACAGGGGAAGGGCACTGAAGCTTTCTTT. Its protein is CASSILAGRQGKGTEAFF.

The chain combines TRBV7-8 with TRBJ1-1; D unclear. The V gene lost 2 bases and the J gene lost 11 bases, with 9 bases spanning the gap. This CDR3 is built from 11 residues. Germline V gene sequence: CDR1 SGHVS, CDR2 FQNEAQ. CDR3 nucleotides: TGTGCCAGCAGCTTACTGGGAGCGGCTTTCTTT. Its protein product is CASSLLGAAFF.

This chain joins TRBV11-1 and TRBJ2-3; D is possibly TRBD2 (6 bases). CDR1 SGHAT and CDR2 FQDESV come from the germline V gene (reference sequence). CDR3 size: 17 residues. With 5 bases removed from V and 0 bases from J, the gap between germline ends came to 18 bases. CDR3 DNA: TGTGCCAGCAGCAAGATCGGTGCCGGGGGTAGCACAGATACGCAGTATTTT. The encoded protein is CASSKIGAGGSTDTQYF.

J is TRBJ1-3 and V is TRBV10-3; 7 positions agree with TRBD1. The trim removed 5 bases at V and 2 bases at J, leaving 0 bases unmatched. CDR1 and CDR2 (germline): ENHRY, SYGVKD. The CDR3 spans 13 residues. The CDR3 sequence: CAISTGAGNTIYF. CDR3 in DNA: TGTGCCATCAGTACAGGGGCTGGAAACACCATATATTTT.

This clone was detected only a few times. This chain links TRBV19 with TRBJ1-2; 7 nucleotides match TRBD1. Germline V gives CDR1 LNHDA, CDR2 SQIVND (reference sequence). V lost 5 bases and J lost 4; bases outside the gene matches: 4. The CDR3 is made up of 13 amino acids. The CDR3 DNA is TGTGCCAGTAGTGTCGGGACAGCCTATGGCTACACCTTC. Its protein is CASSVGTAYGYTF.

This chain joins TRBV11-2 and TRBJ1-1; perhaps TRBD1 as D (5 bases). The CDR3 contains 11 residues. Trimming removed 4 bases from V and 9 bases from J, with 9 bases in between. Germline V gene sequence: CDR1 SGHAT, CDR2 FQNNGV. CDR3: CASSSTAQAFF. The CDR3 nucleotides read TGTGCCAGCAGCTCGACAGCTCAAGCTTTCTTT.

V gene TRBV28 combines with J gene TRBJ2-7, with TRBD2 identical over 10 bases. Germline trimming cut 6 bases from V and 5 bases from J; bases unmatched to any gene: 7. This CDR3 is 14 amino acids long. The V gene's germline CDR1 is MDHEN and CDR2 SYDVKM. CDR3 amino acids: CASRLGLASHEQYF. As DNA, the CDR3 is TGTGCCAGCAGATTGGGACTAGCGAGCCACGAGCAGTACTTC.

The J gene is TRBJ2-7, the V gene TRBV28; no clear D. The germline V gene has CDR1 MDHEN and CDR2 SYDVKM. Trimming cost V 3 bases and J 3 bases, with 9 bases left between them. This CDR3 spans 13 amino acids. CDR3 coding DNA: TGTGCCAGCAGTTTCTCAACACGCTACGAGCAGTACTTC. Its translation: CASSFSTRYEQYF. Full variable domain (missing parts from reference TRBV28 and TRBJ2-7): DVKVTQSSRYLVKRTGEKVFLECVQDMDHENMFWYRQDPGLGLRLIYFSYDVKMKEKGDIPEGYSVSREKKERFSLILESASTNQTSMYLCASSFSTRYEQYFGPGTRLTVT.

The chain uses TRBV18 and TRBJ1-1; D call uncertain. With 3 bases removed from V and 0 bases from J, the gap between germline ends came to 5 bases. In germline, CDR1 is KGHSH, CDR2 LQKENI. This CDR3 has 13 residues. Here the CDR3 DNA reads TGTGCCAGCTCACCCCAGGTGAACACTGAAGCTTTCTTT. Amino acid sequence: CASSPQVNTEAFF.

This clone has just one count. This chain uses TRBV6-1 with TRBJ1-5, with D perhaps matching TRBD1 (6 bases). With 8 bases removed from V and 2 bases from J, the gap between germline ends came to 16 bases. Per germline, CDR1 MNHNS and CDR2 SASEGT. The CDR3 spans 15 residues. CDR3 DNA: TGTGCCAGCGCACAGGGTGGGGTTGGCAATCAGCCCCAGCATTTT. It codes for CASAQGGVGNQPQHF.

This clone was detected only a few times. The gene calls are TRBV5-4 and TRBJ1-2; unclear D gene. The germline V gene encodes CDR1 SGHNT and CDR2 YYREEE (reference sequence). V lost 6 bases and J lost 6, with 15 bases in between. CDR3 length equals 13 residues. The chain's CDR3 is CASIDIGVDGYTF. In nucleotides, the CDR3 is TGTGCCAGCATCGATATCGGGGTGGATGGCTACACCTTC.

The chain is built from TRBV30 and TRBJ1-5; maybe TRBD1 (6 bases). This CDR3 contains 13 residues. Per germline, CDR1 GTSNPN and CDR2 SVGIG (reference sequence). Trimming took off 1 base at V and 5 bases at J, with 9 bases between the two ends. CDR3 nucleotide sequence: TGTGCCTGGAGTGGGGCAGGGGATCAGCCCCAGCATTTT. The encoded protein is CAWSGAGDQPQHF.

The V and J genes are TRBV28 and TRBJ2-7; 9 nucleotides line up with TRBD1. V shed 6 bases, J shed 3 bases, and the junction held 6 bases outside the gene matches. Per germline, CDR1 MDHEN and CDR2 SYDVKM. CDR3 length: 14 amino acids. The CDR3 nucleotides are TGTGCCAGCAGACAGGGGGCGCAGCTCTACGAGCAGTACTTC. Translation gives CASRQGAQLYEQYF.

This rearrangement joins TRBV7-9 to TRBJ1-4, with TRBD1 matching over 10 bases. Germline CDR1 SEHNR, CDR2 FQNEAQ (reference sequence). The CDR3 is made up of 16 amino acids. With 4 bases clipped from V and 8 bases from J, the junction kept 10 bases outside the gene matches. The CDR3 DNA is TGTGCCAGCAGCTCAACCGGGACAGGGGCGGGAGAAAAACTGTTTTTT. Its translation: CASSSTGTGAGEKLFF.

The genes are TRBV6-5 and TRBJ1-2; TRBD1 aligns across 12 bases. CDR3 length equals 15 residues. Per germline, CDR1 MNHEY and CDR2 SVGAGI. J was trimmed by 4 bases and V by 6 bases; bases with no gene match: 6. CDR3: CASSWDRGPSYGYTF. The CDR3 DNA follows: TGTGCCAGCAGCTGGGACAGGGGGCCCTCCTATGGCTACACCTTC.

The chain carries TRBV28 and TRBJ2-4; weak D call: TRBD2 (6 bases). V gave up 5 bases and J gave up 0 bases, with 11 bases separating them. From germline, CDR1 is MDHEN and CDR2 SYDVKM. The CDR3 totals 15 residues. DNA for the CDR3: TGTGCCAGCAGTCCGTGGGGAGGAGCCAAAAACATTCAGTACTTC. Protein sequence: CASSPWGGAKNIQYF.

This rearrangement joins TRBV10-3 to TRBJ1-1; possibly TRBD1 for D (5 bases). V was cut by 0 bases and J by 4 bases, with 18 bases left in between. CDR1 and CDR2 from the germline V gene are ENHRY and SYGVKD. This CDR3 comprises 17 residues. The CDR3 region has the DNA TGTGCCATCAGTGAGTCCCCCTCGGGGGTGGATGGCACTGAAGCTTTCTTT. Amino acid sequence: CAISESPSGVDGTEAFF.